This T cell receptor beta chain was identified in a study of cytomegalovirus exposure and HLA in healthy donors. Study-level findings and limits: In an earlier analysis, most TCR beta V segments were productive about 87% or about 30% of the time.

The PCR had 60 Vbeta and 13 Jbeta primers. The data were produced by immunoSEQ multiplex PCR, yet TCRdb's version contains in-frame clones alone and is incomplete. The table includes 180,000 or so clones, approximately 80% detected once. This clone has only a few counts. Its target is unknown. This receptor was obtained from a girl between 10 and 17 years old in good health and CMV-seropositive. Sequenced input: PBMCs.

CDR3 sequence reads: CASSFSGEGSYEQYF. The CDR3 DNA reads TGCGCCAGCAGCTTTAGCGGGGAGGGCTCCTACGAGCAGTACTTC. This chain joins TRBV5-1 and TRBJ2-7; the match to TRBD2 covers 8 bases. The J segment lost 0 bases and the V segment lost 2 bases, leaving 4 bases of the junction unmatched. The CDR3 has 15 amino acids. Per germline, CDR1 SGHRS and CDR2 YFSETQ.